This note documents a single T cell receptor beta chain sequence. Per germline, CDR1 SGHNT and CDR2 YYREEE (reference sequence). CDR3 length: 12 amino acids. Trimming removed 2 bases at V and 4 bases at J, with 4 bases between. This specimen comes from a study of blood T cell repertoires in COVID-19. Overall study context: COVID-19 samples collected from the United States, Italy and Spain covered acute and convalescent phases.

Clones were read by immunoSEQ multiplex PCR, and TCRdb kept only the in-frame ones, dropping some. The profile covers 150,000 or so clones, with around 87% appearing a single time and around 0.63% taken by the ten largest. This TCR derives from a man aged 55-75 years with COVID-19, enrolled during active disease. This sequence joins TRBV5-4 and TRBJ1-5; D not certain. Sequencing was carried out using peripheral blood. This chain's CDR3 is CASSFPNQPQHF. CDR3 DNA: TGTGCCAGCAGCTTTCCAAATCAGCCCCAGCATTTT.